The present T cell receptor beta chain was sequenced within a study of cytomegalovirus exposure and HLA in healthy donors. General study findings and limits: When analyzed later, a missense DCLRE1C variant was found to be linked to TCR beta V- and J-gene trimming.

In nominal health when sampled, donors likely had unrecorded immune exposures nonetheless. The CDR3 contains 15 residues. CDR1 is GTSNPN and CDR2 is SVGIG in the germline V gene (reference sequence). The V segment lost 3 bases and the J segment 7 bases; nucleotides outside the gene matches: 13. Amplification used 60 Vbeta primers and 13 Jbeta primers. Measured with immunoSEQ multiplex PCR; TCRdb has only the in-frame clones, and not every one. This sample has about 140,000 clones, with about 78% found just once. On this clone itself: Its antigen is unidentified.

This clonotype was obtained from a male donor in good health and CMV-seronegative. The sample was PBMCs. The V call is TRBV30, the J call TRBJ2-7, with 9 bases fitting TRBD1. As DNA, the CDR3 is TGTGCCTGGAGAGACATCTACAGGGGGCGCGGGGAGCAGTACTTC. It codes for CAWRDIYRGRGEQYF.